A selection of T cell receptor beta chains follows, all from one sample in a study of blood T cell repertoires in COVID-19. Clones were sequenced by immunoSEQ multiplex PCR, and TCRdb holds only the in-frame ones, with some missing. The sample lists 220,000 or so clones; under 90% were seen once. The sample was peripheral blood. The source is a man aged 25-45 years with active or convalescent COVID-19. The CDR3 runs from the conserved cysteine through the conserved F or W. D genes are given only for firm matches. Clone size is given for some rows only: seen once, a few or many times, or a class if the clone is expanded.

>TRBJ1-3|TRBV13|.|.
CASSPRDSGNTIYF
TGTGCCAGCAGCCCCCGGGACTCTGGAAACACCATATATTTT
>TRBJ1-5|TRBV5-6|few|.
CASRPQGSNQPQHF
TGTGCCAGCCGGCCCCAGGGGAGCAATCAGCCCCAGCATTTT
>TRBJ2-5|TRBV28|.|.
CASSSNLYQETQYF
TGTGCCAGCAGTTCTAACTTGTACCAAGAGACCCAGTACTTC
>TRBJ1-6|TRBV7-9|few|TRBD1
CASSFGQGNSPLHF
TGTGCCAGCAGCTTTGGACAGGGTAATTCACCCCTCCACTTT
>TRBJ1-5|TRBV19|.|TRBD1
CATRDRISNQPQHF
TGTGCCACTAGGGACAGGATTAGCAATCAGCCCCAGCATTTT
>TRBJ1-1|TRBV20-1|.|.
CSAPRATEAFF
TGCAGTGCCCCCAGGGCCACTGAAGCTTTCTTT
>TRBJ2-3|TRBV7-6|many|.
CASSSQQGRTDTQYF
TGTGCCAGCAGCTCGCAACAGGGACGCACAGATACGCAGTATTTT
>TRBJ2-2|TRBV9|.|.
CASSVLGEAWRGNTGELFF
TGTGCCAGCAGCGTTCTGGGGGAGGCCTGGCGGGGGAACACCGGGGAGCTGTTTTTT
>TRBJ2-7|TRBV6-7|.|TRBD1
CASSYSAEGTGTYEQYF
TGTGCCAGCAGTTACTCAGCCGAAGGGACAGGGACGTACGAGCAGTACTTC
>TRBJ2-1|TRBV5-4|.|.
CASSLIGHNPNNEQFF
TGTGCCAGCAGCTTAATTGGGCATAACCCTAACAATGAGCAGTTCTTC
>TRBJ2-7|TRBV4-1|.|TRBD2
CASSQVREGRGEQYF
TGCGCCAGCAGCCAGGTCCGGGAGGGCCGAGGCGAGCAGTACTTC
>TRBJ2-1|TRBV18|.|.
CASSPQGQNNEQFF
TGTGCCAGCTCACCGCAGGGGCAAAACAATGAGCAGTTCTTC
>TRBJ2-5|TRBV2|.|.
CASSERRTGGETQYF
TGTGCCAGCAGTGAAAGGAGGACAGGAGGGGAGACCCAGTACTTC
>TRBJ1-3|TRBV19|once|.
CASKGTRGNSGNTIYF
TGTGCCAGTAAGGGGACAAGGGGAAACTCTGGAAACACCATATATTTT
>TRBJ1-6|TRBV19|.|.
CASSGSEYNSPLHF
TGTGCCAGTAGTGGCAGCGAATATAATTCACCCCTCCACTTT
>TRBJ2-7|TRBV25-1|.|.
CASSPSPGRPYEQYF
TGTGCCAGCAGTCCTTCGCCAGGGCGGCCCTACGAGCAGTACTTC
>TRBJ1-6|TRBV28|.|TRBD1
CASSTPTGKGSPLHF
TGTGCCAGCAGTACCCCGACAGGGAAGGGTTCACCCCTCCACTTT
>TRBJ2-5|TRBV27|.|.
CAIGTLLGFKETQYF
TGTGCCATCGGCACACTACTAGGATTTAAAGAGACCCAGTACTTC
>TRBJ2-5|TRBV27|.|TRBD2
CASRPGLASETQYF
TGTGCCAGCAGGCCGGGACTAGCGAGCGAGACCCAGTACTTC
>TRBJ2-7|TRBV28|.|TRBD1
CASRLQGLAYEQYF
TGTGCCAGCAGGCTACAGGGGCTCGCCTACGAGCAGTACTTC
>TRBJ2-2|TRBV7-2|.|.
CASSLGDWRPELFF
TGTGCCAGCAGCTTAGGGGACTGGCGTCCGGAGCTGTTTTTT
>TRBJ2-4|TRBV28|.|TRBD2
CASSSSGIDGGNIQYF
TGTGCCAGCAGCTCAAGCGGGATAGACGGGGGAAACATTCAGTACTTC
>TRBJ2-2|TRBV5-1|.|.
CASSLRETGELFF
TGCGCCAGCAGCTTGAGAGAGACCGGGGAGCTGTTTTTT
>TRBJ1-4|TRBV13|few|.
CASSLRSGGREKLFF
TGTGCCAGCAGCTTAAGGAGTGGGGGCAGGGAAAAACTGTTTTTT
>TRBJ2-5|TRBV7-9|.|TRBD1
CASTWDRQETQYF
TGTGCCAGCACCTGGGACAGGCAAGAGACCCAGTACTTC
>TRBJ1-2|TRBV9|.|.
CASSVASPGSGTGYTF
TGTGCCAGCAGCGTAGCTTCCCCCGGGTCCGGTACGGGCTACACCTTC
>TRBJ2-3|TRBV29-1|.|TRBD2
CSVERASGGARATQYF
TGCAGCGTTGAAAGGGCTAGCGGGGGGGCAAGGGCTACGCAGTATTTT
>TRBJ1-3|TRBV9|.|TRBD1
CASSVGDRRSGNTIYF
TGTGCCAGCAGCGTAGGGGACAGGCGATCTGGAAACACCATATATTTT